A selection of T cell receptor beta chains follows, all from one sample in a study of technical replicates of blood from several donors. Profiling relied on immunoSEQ multiplex PCR, and the TCRdb table lists in-frame clones only, not all of them. The data show 60,000 to 65,000 clones, with less than 90% seen just once and approximately 4.7% held by the top ten. The specimen was PBMCs. The source is a human donor in good health. Some clones in this sample may be carry-over from other donors' samples. CDR3s leave out the opening cysteine and the closing phenylalanine or tryptophan. A D gene is named only where the DNA matches it firmly.

d_gene: .
j_gene: TRBJ1-1
v_gene: TRBV6-4
CDR3aa: ASSAQQGSTEAF

d_gene: .
j_gene: TRBJ1-4
v_gene: TRBV27
CDR3aa: ASSLRPPTVTNEKLF

d_gene: .
j_gene: TRBJ1-1
v_gene: TRBV5-4
CDR3aa: ASSKGALSGTEAF

d_gene: .
j_gene: TRBJ1-2
v_gene: TRBV12-5
CDR3aa: ASGLGQTFYGYT

d_gene: .
j_gene: TRBJ2-3
v_gene: TRBV7-3
CDR3aa: ASSLIPSTDTQY

d_gene: TRBD2
j_gene: TRBJ2-7
v_gene: TRBV19
CDR3aa: ASSIFGGRDYEQY

d_gene: .
j_gene: TRBJ2-1
v_gene: TRBV11-1
CDR3aa: ASSTIGASSYNEQF

d_gene: TRBD1
j_gene: TRBJ1-2
v_gene: TRBV28
CDR3aa: ASTTGQGRVYGYT

d_gene: .
j_gene: TRBJ2-7
v_gene: TRBV27
CDR3aa: ASSLAHTHSAEQY

d_gene: .
j_gene: TRBJ2-1
v_gene: TRBV4-3
CDR3aa: ASSTGGSEQF

d_gene: .
j_gene: TRBJ2-2
v_gene: TRBV11-3
CDR3aa: ASNRGLNTGELF

d_gene: TRBD2
j_gene: TRBJ2-3
v_gene: TRBV5-3
CDR3aa: ARSLRIAGGTNTDTQY

d_gene: TRBD1
j_gene: TRBJ1-4
v_gene: TRBV7-9
CDR3aa: ASSPSFTGDGTNEKLF

d_gene: .
j_gene: TRBJ1-4
v_gene: TRBV6-1
CDR3aa: ASSESLGTNLF